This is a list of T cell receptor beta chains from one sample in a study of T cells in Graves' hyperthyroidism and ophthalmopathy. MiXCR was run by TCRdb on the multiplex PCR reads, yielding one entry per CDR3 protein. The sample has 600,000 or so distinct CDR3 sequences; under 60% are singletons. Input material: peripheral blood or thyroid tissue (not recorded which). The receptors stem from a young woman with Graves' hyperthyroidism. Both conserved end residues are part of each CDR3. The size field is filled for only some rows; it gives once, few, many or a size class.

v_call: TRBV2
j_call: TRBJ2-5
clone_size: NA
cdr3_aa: CASSRGEIQYF

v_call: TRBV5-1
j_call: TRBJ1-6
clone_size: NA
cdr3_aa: CASSLVQGGLPPLHF

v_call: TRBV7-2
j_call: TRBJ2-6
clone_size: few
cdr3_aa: CASSLALVSGANVLTF

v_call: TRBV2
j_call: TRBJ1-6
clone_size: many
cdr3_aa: CASSDEGWSPLHF

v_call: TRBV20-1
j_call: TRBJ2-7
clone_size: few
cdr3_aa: CSARDRDYPSYEQYF

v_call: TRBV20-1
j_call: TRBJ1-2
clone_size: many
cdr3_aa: CSARAGTPKRGYTF

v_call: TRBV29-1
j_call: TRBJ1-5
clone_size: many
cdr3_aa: CSVKSQGGNQPQHF

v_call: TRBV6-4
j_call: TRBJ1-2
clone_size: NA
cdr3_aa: CASSASGTSGYTF

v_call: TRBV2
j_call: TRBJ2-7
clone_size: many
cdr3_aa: CASGQLYEQYF

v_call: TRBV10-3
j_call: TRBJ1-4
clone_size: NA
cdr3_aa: CAISEYREWNEKLFF

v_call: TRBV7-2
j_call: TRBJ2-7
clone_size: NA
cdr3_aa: CASSLLTFYEQYF

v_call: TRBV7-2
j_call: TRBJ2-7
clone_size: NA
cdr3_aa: CASSWRIQGYEQYF

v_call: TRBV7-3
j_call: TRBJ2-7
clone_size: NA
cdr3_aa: CASADASASYEQYF

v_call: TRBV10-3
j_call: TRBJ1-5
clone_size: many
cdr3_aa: CAISTEGGNQPQHF

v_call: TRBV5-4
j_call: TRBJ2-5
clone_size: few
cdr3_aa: CASSFSLAGVETQYF

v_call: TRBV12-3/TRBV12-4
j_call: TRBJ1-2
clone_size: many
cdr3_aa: CASSSGREGYGYTF

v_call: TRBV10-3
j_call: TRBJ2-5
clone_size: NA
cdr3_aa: CGISDGRAETQYF

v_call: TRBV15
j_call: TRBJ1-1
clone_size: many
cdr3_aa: CATSRDATGNTEAFF

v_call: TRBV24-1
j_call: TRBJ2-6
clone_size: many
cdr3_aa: CATSETGTGANVLTF

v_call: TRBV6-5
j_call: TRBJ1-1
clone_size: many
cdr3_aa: CASSTQAQKNTEAFF

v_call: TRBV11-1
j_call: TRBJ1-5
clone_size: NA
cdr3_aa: CASSRGIANQPQHF

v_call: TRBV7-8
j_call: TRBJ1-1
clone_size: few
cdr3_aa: CASSQLTGGGTEAFF

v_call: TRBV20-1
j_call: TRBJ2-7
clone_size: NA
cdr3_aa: CSAQPRGAGKTYEQYF

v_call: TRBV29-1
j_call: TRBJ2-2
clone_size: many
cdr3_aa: CSVRDVNTGELFF

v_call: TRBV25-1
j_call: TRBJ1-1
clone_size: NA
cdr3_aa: CASLSGEYTEAFF

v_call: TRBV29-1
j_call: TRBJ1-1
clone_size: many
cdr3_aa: CSFRHFTEAFF

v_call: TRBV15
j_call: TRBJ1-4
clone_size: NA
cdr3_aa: CATSRARDNEKLFF

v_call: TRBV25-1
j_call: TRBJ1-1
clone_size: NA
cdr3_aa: CASSESAGGRDTEAFF

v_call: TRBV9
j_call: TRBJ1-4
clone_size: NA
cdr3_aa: CASSPPDRGAANEKLFF

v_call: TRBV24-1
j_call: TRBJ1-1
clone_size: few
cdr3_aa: CATSDPATGDTEAFF

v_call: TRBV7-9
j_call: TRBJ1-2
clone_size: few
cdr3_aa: CASSYGPGYEDYGYTF

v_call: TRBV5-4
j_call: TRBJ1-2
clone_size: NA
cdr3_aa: CASSPLRTGFTYTF

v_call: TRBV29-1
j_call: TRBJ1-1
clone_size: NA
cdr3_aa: CSVTRRRNTEAFF

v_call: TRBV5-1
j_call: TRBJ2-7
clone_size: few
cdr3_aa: CASSAAVSYEQYF

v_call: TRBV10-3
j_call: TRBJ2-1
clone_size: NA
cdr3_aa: CAISGTSGTYNEQFF

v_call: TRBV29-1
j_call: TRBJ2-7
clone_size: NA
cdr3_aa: CSVEVPGHPYEQYF

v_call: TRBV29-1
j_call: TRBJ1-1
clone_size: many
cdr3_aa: CSVEGSQTNTEAFF

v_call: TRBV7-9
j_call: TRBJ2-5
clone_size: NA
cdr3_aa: CASSLEAWARRETQYF

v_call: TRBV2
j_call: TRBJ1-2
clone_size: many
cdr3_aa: CASSESWAGGYTF

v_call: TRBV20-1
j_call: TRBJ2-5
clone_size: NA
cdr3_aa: CSTREERGGETQYF

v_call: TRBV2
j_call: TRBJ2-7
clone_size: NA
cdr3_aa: CASSRDYHSYEQYF

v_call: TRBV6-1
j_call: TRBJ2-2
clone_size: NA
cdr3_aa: CASSEGVGELFF

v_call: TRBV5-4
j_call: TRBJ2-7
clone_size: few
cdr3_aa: CASSLAQGTYEQYF

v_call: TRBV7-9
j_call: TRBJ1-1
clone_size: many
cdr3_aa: CASREAGTGGGTEAFF

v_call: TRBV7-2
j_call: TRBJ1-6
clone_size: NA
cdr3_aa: CASSQTGTENSPLHF

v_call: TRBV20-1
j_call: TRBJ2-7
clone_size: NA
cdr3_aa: CSARFPGSRHEQYF

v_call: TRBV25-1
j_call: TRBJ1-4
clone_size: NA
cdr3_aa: CASNRDNEKLFF

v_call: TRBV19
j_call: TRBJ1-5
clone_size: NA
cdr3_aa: CASSIGVGPGQPQHF

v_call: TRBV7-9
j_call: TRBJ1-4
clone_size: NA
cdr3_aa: CASRPTGANEKLFF

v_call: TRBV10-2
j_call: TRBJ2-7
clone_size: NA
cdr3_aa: CATGTSGSTYEQYF

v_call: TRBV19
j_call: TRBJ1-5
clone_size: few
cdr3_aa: CASRKQGFGNQPQHF

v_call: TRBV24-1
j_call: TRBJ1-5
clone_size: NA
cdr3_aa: CATPGFSNQPQHF

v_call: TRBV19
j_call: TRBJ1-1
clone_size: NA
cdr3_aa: CAWRSTGDTEAFF

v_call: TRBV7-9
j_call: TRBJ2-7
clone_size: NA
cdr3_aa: CASSSGVGEQYF

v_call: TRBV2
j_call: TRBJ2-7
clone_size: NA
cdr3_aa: CARRAETSSYEQYF

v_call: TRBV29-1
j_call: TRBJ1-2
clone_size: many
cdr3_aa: CSVDVQGSYGYTF

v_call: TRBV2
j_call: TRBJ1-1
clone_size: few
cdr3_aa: CASRLDLEAFF

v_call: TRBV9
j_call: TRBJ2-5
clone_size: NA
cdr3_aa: CASSPRRGEETQYF

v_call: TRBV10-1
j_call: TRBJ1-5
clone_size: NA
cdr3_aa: CASSGGAGEQPQHF

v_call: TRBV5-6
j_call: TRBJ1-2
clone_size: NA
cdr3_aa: CASSLGPTGYTF